Listed here are 29 T cell receptor beta chains from one sample, sequenced in a study of CD4 and CD8 cells across lung adenocarcinoma regions. TCRdb re-analysed the PCR reads in MiXCR, keeping a single row per CDR3 protein. Seen here are under 20,000 distinct CDR3 sequences, 46% observed once, and the top ten hold approximately 18%. Input material: CD4+ T cells from the margin of a lung tumor. The origin of the receptors is a male donor with lung adenocarcinoma. The CD4 and CD8 labels of this study may be unreliable.

The rearrangement links TRBV5-1 to TRBJ2-1, with D possibly TRBD2 on 5 matching bases. This CDR3 contains 14 residues. CDR1 and CDR2 from the germline V gene are SGHRS and YFSETQ. Trimming left V 4 bases short and J 5 bases short, with 13 bases between. CDR3 protein: CASSPRTGNNEQFF. Written as DNA, the CDR3 is TGCGCCAGCAGCCCTCGGACTGGAAACAATGAGCAGTTCTTC.

This clonotype was picked up many times. CDR3 in DNA: TGTGCCATCAGTGAATCTGCGAGGGATACCTACGAGCAGTACTTC. This codes for CAISESARDTYEQYF. The chain uses TRBV10-3 and TRBJ2-7, with D possibly being TRBD2 (5 bases). The V end was cut by 3 bases, the J end by 2 bases, with 14 bases between. Germline CDR1 reads ENHRY; CDR2 reads SYGVKD. This CDR3 has 15 residues.

The rearrangement joins TRBV12-3 or TRBV12-4 to TRBJ2-1; D unclear. This CDR3 has 16 amino acids. V shed 2 bases and J shed 9 bases, with 20 bases lying between them. The CDR3 loop is CASSLSTQTPHSEQFF. The CDR3 DNA reads TGTGCCAGCAGTTTATCGACGCAAACCCCTCACAGTGAGCAGTTCTTC.

The V and J genes are TRBV11-3 and TRBJ2-2, with no clear D. The CDR3 has 14 residues. The V end lost 1 base, the J end lost 6 bases, and 9 bases lay between the germline ends. Germline V gene sequence: CDR1 SGHNT, CDR2 YENEEA. The DNA for the CDR3 is TGTGCCAGCAGCTTAGGCCCCGAGGCCGGGGAGCTGTTTTTT. It codes for CASSLGPEAGELFF. Looking up the rest from reference TRBV11-3 and TRBJ2-2 gives the full variable domain: EAGVVQSPRYKIIEKKQPVAFWCNPISGHNTLYWYLQNLGQGPELLIRYENEEAVDDSQLPKDRFSAERLKGVDSTLKIQPAELGDSAVYLCASSLGPEAGELFFGEGSRLTVL.

The V gene is TRBV7-6, the J gene TRBJ2-1, with D possibly matching TRBD1 (6 bases). The J call may be incorrect, as the DNA end agrees better with TRBJ2-5. CDR3 length: 12 amino acids. Germline CDR1 is SGHVS and CDR2 is FNYEAQ. CDR3 residues: CASSGHQETQYF. For the CDR3, the DNA is TGTGCCAGTTCGGGACATCAAGAGACCCAGTACTTC.

The rearrangement joins TRBV27 to TRBJ2-4; D is perhaps TRBD1 or TRBD2 (5 bases each). The V gene's germline CDR1 is MNHEY and CDR2 SMNVEV (reference sequence). With 6 bases removed from V and 13 bases from J, the gap between germline ends came to 22 bases. The CDR3 length is 14 residues. This CDR3 is CASRGERVKDTQYF. DNA of the CDR3: TGTGCCAGCAGGGGGGAGAGGGTCAAAGATACGCAGTACTTC.

This rearrangement joins TRBV4-1 to TRBJ2-1, with D uncertain. The DNA end is more similar to TRBJ2-5, so the J call may be wrong. CDR1 is MGHRA, CDR2 YSYEKL, per germline. This CDR3 contains 14 residues. Here the CDR3 DNA reads TGCGCCAGCAGCCAATTTCAGGATTCGGAGACCCAGTACTTC. It is translated as CASSQFQDSETQYF.

This clonotype was seen at least ten times. This sequence joins TRBV6-1 and TRBJ1-2; TRBD1 matches at 8 bases. The CDR3 runs 14 residues. Trimming took 5 bases from V and 2 from J; bases not matched to a gene: 4. From germline, CDR1 is MNHNS and CDR2 SASEGT. CDR3 in DNA: TGTGCCAGCAGTCCAGGACAGGGCAACTATGGCTACACCTTC. This sequence encodes CASSPGQGNYGYTF.

In this sample, this clonotype turned up once. V and J are TRBV10-2 and TRBJ2-5; weak D call: TRBD1 (7 bases). Trimming pared 9 bases from V and 0 bases from J, leaving 17 bases between. The CDR3 loop spans 15 amino acids. Germline V gene lookup returns CDR1 WSHSY and CDR2 SAAADI. In DNA form, the CDR3 reads TGCGCCAGGAGGCAGGGGGGCCGGGACCAAGAGACCCAGTACTTC. As protein: CARRQGGRDQETQYF.

This clonotype came up a few times. The chain recombines TRBV7-2 with TRBJ2-1, with a possible D match to TRBD2 (6 bases). The germline V gene has CDR1 SGHTA and CDR2 FQGNSA. V shed 7 bases and J shed 6 bases, with 19 bases lying between them. The CDR3 has 15 residues. As DNA, the CDR3 is TGTGCCAGCAAACCGGACTATTTCGATCGCAATGAGCAGTTCTTC. Its translation: CASKPDYFDRNEQFF.

In this sample, this clonotype turned up many times. V and J are TRBV7-2 and TRBJ1-3; D call uncertain. The CDR3 totals 14 residues. Germline CDR1 is SGHTA and CDR2 is FQGNSA. The germline V and J ends were trimmed by 8 bases and 0 bases, with 11 bases remaining between them. The CDR3 bases are TGTGCCAGCCGCCAGGAAATCTCTGGAAACACCATATATTTT. This sequence encodes CASRQEISGNTIYF.

On this clonotype: The junction departs from germline at one end; a sequencing error may be responsible. The chain uses TRBV6-1 and TRBJ2-5; D assignment may be TRBD1 or TRBD2 (6 bases each). Germline-derived CDR1 and CDR2 are MNHNS and SASEGT. There are 15 residues in the CDR3. The CDR3 DNA follows: TGTGCCAGGGGGCACGGGGGCGGGGACACAGAGACGCAGTACTTC. This translates into CARGHGGGDTETQYF.

The table lists this clonotype with a few counts. A much larger clone differs from this one at a single base, so this may be a read error. This chain connects TRBV6-1 to TRBJ1-2; perhaps TRBD1 as D (5 bases). Between the trimmed V and J ends, which lost 6 bases and 8 bases, there was a span of 22 bases. CDR3 length: 15 amino acids. Germline V lookup: CDR1 MNHNS, CDR2 SASEGT. This CDR3 is CASREAGGGGGGYTF. In DNA form, the CDR3 reads TGTGCCAGCAGGGAGGCGGGGGGGGGGGGGGGGGGCTACACCTTC.

This clonotype occurred many times. The chain uses TRBV7-2 and TRBJ2-1; the match to TRBD1 covers 7 bases. The DNA end favors TRBJ2-5, so the J call may be wrong. Germline CDR1 is SGHTA and CDR2 is FQGNSA. There are 14 residues in the CDR3. The CDR3 region is CASSLGDRVETQYF. The CDR3 DNA sequence: TGTGCCAGCAGCTTAGGAGACAGGGTGGAGACCCAGTACTTC.

The J gene is TRBJ1-1, the V gene TRBV6-4; D is unresolved. This CDR3 spans 13 amino acids. The germline V gene encodes CDR1 MRHNA and CDR2 SNTAGT. V shed 7 bases and J shed 5 bases, with 14 bases lying between them. CDR3 in amino acids: CASTSFLGTEAFF. In nucleotides, the CDR3 is TGTGCCAGCACCTCCTTTCTGGGGACTGAAGCTTTCTTT.

There are many counts of this clonotype. The V gene is TRBV6-1, the J gene TRBJ2-3; D is perhaps TRBD1 (6 bases). The V end was cut by 8 bases, the J end by 7 bases, with 16 bases between. Germline lookup yields CDR1 MNHNS and CDR2 SASEGT. CDR3 length: 13 residues. The CDR3 reads CASVPDGTNTQYF. CDR3 in DNA: TGTGCCAGCGTGCCAGACGGGACAAATACGCAGTATTTT.

The genes are TRBV27 and TRBJ2-2; D may be TRBD2 (5 bases). The J call is uncertain, as TRBJ2-3 better fits the DNA end. Germline loops: CDR1 MNHEY, CDR2 SMNVEV (reference sequence). This CDR3 comprises 15 residues. The CDR3 DNA reads as TGTGCCATCGGCCCACCCGCTCGGAACACCGGGGAGCAGTATTTT. Amino acid sequence: CAIGPPARNTGEQYF.

Turning to this clonotype: One end of the junction varies from germline; a read error may be responsible. The chain uses TRBV3-1 and TRBJ2-3; D not certain. The germline V gene has CDR1 LGHDT and CDR2 YNNKEL (reference sequence). This CDR3 is built from 16 residues. The CDR3 loop reads CASSHLRRRGTNTQYF. Written as DNA, the CDR3 is TGTGCCAGCAGCCACTTGAGGCGGAGAGGCACAAATACGCAGTATTTT.

With respect to this clonotype: The junction departs from the called germline gene at one end, perhaps through a read error. The chain has TRBV6-1 and TRBJ2-3, with D possibly being TRBD2 (5 bases). Germline V gene lookup returns CDR1 MNHNS and CDR2 SASEGT. This CDR3 contains 15 residues. CDR3 nucleotide sequence: TGTGCCAGGAACCAAGCGGCCCCTGACACAGAGACCCAGTACTTT. Translation gives CARNQAAPDTETQYF.

At least ten counts were recorded for this clonotype. This may come from a read error, since a much larger clone is one base off. The chain employs TRBV10-2 and TRBJ2-1, with D tentatively TRBD2 (5 bases). Germline lookup yields CDR1 WSHSY and CDR2 SAAADI. V was clipped by 0 bases and J by 10 bases, with 7 bases between them. The CDR3 is made up of 12 amino acids. CDR3 DNA: TGCGCCAGCAGTGAGTCGAGGGTCGAGCAGTTCTTC. Translating it yields CASSESRVEQFF.

There are a few counts of this clonotype. The genes are TRBV12-3 or TRBV12-4 and TRBJ2-1, with TRBD2 identical over 11 bases. The CDR3 extends over 13 amino acids. Unmatched junction bases numbered 5, after V lost 9 bases and J lost 7 bases. Written as DNA, the CDR3 is TGTGCCAGTACTAGCGGGAGAAGTAATGAGCAGTTCTTC. This translates into CASTSGRSNEQFF.

This clonotype occurred once. This sequence joins TRBV4-2 and TRBJ2-3; no clear D. The last part of the DNA fits TRBJ2-4 better; the J call may be wrong. The CDR3 runs to 16 residues. Germline V gene data show CDR1 as LGHNA and CDR2 as YNFKEQ. CDR3 protein: CASSQDGLSAKDTQYF. CDR3 DNA sequence: TGTGCCAGCAGCCAAGACGGCCTGAGCGCCAAAGACACTCAGTACTTC.

The V gene is TRBV4-2, the J gene TRBJ2-1, with 8 bases aligning to TRBD2. The trim removed 0 bases at V and 6 bases at J, leaving 7 bases unmatched. Germline V gene lookup returns CDR1 LGHNA and CDR2 YNFKEQ. There are 16 residues in the CDR3. The chain's CDR3 is CASSQDLRRGGNEQFF. The CDR3 coding sequence is TGTGCCAGCAGCCAAGATCTTCGCCGGGGGGGCAATGAGCAGTTCTTC.

This clonotype was detected many times. The V and J genes are TRBV10-2 and TRBJ2-3; 10 positions match TRBD2. The V and J ends lost 6 bases and 3 bases, in that order; junction bases with no gene match: 3. Looked up from germline, CDR1 is WSHSY and CDR2 is SAAADI. The CDR3 sequence is 14 residues long. The DNA of the CDR3 is TGCGCCAGCAGACTAGCGGGAAGTACAGATACGCAGTATTTT. Encoded protein: CASRLAGSTDTQYF.

The rearrangement uses TRBV9 and TRBJ1-4; a weak D match, TRBD1 (6 bases). The V end lost 3 bases, the J end lost 8 bases, and 17 bases lay between the germline ends. The CDR3 is made up of 15 amino acids. In germline, CDR1 is SGDLS, CDR2 YYNGEE. In nucleotides, the CDR3 is TGTGCCAGCAGCGCTACCGGGACACCGACGGAAAAACTGTTTTTT. This encodes CASSATGTPTEKLFF.

This clonotype was counted ten times or more. This chain joins TRBV7-2 and TRBJ2-3; D uncertain. The CDR3 loop spans 11 amino acids. Trimming removed 4 bases at V and 2 bases at J, with 1 base between. Germline CDR1 and CDR2: SGHTA and FQGNSA. For the CDR3, the DNA is TGTGCCAGCAGCTACACAGATACGCAGTATTTT. Translation gives CASSYTDTQYF.

Regarding this clonotype: Compared with germline, one end of the junction differs, possibly owing to a read error. This chain connects TRBV6-1 to TRBJ2-3; maybe TRBD1 (5 bases). There are 13 residues in the CDR3. The germline gives CDR1 MNHNS, CDR2 SASEGT. In DNA form, the CDR3 reads TGTGCCAGGGGGCTGTGCGCCAAAGATACGCAGTATTTC. Translation gives CARGLCAKDTQYF.

This rearrangement joins TRBV6-1 to TRBJ1-4, with D maybe TRBD1 (5 bases). From germline, CDR1 is MNHNS and CDR2 SASEGT. Trimming took off 1 base at V and 8 bases at J, with 26 bases between the two ends. The CDR3 totals 19 residues. The CDR3 bases are TGTGCCAGCAGTGAAGGAAGGCTTCGTTACAGTTGGGGGAAAGAAAAACTGTTTTTT. It codes for CASSEGRLRYSWGKEKLFF.

This clonotype appeared many times. The V and J genes are TRBV4-2 and TRBJ2-1; D call uncertain. The V and J ends lost 6 bases and 8 bases respectively, with 29 bases between them. The CDR3 sequence is 18 residues long. Germline V gene sequence: CDR1 LGHNA, CDR2 YNFKEQ. The CDR3 region is CASRSGPVQLFAGDEQFF. The CDR3 DNA reads as TGTGCCAGCAGGTCAGGACCAGTTCAACTTTTCGCTGGCGATGAGCAGTTCTTC.